This entry describes one T cell receptor (beta chain). Antigen: not known. Patients with Susac syndrome met the recently defined diagnostic criteria for definite or probable disease. This sample is part of a study of CD8 T cells in Susac syndrome. The germline V gene has CDR1 SGHVS and CDR2 FQNEAQ. Trimming shortened V by 1 base and J by 8 bases, and 9 bases separated the two germline ends. There are 13 residues in the CDR3. Points from the study as a whole: The study identified about sixteen and five Susac-specific public clones in total CD8+ and CD8+ TEMRA repertoires. The TCR sequencing and HLA analysis in the study involved a relatively small number of individuals, as the study acknowledged.

RNA amounts of about 0.45 to 1 ug underwent reverse transcription with random hexamers. The TCR beta CDR3 was amplified by immunoSEQ multiplex PCR across 54 Vbeta, 13 Jbeta. MiXCR, applied by TCRdb to the immunoSEQ multiplex PCR reads, yields one record per CDR3 protein. The table lists approximately 190,000 distinct CDR3 sequences, roughly 94% of them singletons. This rearrangement joins TRBV7-8 to TRBJ2-1; no definite D call. Sample: CD8+ T cells from PBMCs. The receptor was derived from a human donor with Susac syndrome. CDR3 sequence reads: CASSLVVSDEQFF. In nucleotides, the CDR3 is TGTGCCAGCAGCTTAGTAGTTTCCGATGAGCAGTTCTTC.